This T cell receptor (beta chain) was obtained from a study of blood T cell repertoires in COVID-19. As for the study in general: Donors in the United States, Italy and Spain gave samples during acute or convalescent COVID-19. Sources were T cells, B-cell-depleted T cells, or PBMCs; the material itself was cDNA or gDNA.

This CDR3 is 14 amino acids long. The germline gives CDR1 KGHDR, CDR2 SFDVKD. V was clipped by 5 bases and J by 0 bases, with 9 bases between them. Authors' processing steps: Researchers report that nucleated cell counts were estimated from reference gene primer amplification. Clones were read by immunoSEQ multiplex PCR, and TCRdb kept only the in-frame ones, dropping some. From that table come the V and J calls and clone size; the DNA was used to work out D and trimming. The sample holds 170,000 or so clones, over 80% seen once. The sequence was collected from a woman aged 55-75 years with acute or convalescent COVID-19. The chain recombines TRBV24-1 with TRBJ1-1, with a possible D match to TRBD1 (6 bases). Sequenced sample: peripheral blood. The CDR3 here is CATSGAGVNTEAFF. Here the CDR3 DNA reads TGTGCCACCAGTGGGGCAGGGGTGAACACTGAAGCTTTCTTT.